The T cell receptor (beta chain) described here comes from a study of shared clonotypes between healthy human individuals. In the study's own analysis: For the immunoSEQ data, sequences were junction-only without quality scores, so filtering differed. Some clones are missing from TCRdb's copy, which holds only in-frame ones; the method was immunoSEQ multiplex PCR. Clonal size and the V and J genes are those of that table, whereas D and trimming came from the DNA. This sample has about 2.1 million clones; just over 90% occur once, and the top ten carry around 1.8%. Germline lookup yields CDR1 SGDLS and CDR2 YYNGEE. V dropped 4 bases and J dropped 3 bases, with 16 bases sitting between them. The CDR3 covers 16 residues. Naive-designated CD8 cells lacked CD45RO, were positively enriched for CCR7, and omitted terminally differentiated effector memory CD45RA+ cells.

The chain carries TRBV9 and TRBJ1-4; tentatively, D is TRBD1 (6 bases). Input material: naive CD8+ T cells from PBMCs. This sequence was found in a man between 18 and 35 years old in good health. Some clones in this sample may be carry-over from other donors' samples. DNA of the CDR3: TGTGCCAGCAGCCTCCAATCGGGGGCGCCTAATGAAAAACTGTTTTTT. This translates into CASSLQSGAPNEKLFF.